The sequence of this T cell receptor beta chain was determined in a study of response to subunit inactivated influenza vaccine. Study-level findings and limits: Researchers suggested that each seasonal influenza vaccination recruits few new T cells.

TCRdb redid the calling of the RT-PCR reads with MiXCR, one entry per CDR3 protein. The table includes approximately 500,000 distinct CDR3 sequences, approximately 15% detected once. V dropped 3 bases and J dropped 4 bases, with 17 bases sitting between them. This CDR3 has 16 residues. Per the germline V gene, CDR1 is KGHDR and CDR2 is SFDVKD. This clonotype was recorded a few times. Antigen unknown. This specimen was PBMCs from blood, taken 12 days after vaccination. The origin of this receptor is a man aged 50 to 59 who received an inactivated influenza vaccine. V usage is TRBV24-1 and J usage is TRBJ2-5, with D uncertain. DNA of the CDR3: TGTGCCACCAGTGATCCACCGACTGTCGTGGGAGAGACCCAGTACTTC. Encoded protein: CATSDPPTVVGETQYF.